Each of the 19 T cell receptor beta chains below was sequenced from the same sample in a study of T-cell reconstitution after alpha-beta-depleted transplantation in children. Unique molecular identifiers were incorporated into the prepared TCRbeta library. TCRdb independently ran MiXCR on the PCR reads; one entry per CDR3 protein. The table has tens of thousands of distinct CDR3 sequences, around 15% seen once. Sequenced here: PBMCs, mostly from graft donor cells, sampled 180 days after TCRalphabeta/CD19-depleted stem cell transplant. The receptors originated from a male patient under 10 years old who had a stem cell transplant for acute lymphoblastic leukemia, so the T cells may come from the graft donor.

The rearrangement joins TRBV12-3 or TRBV12-4 to TRBJ1-1; D gene uncertain. V lost 5 bases to trimming and J lost 5 bases, with 18 bases between them. There are 15 residues in the CDR3. The CDR3 is CASSPSHRGRTEAFF. Written as DNA, the CDR3 is TGTGCCAGCAGTCCCTCTCATAGAGGAAGGACTGAAGCTTTCTTT.

This chain links TRBV28 with TRBJ1-1, with unresolved D. V was pared by 7 bases and J by 2 bases, with 20 bases between. The CDR3 consists of 16 residues. Looked up from germline, CDR1 is MDHEN and CDR2 is SYDVKM. The CDR3 DNA sequence: TGTGCCAGCATCGCGCCCGGGCTGTGGAGTAACACTGAAGCTTTCTTT. Protein sequence: CASIAPGLWSNTEAFF.

This clonotype was counted between two and nine times. This chain joins TRBV5-1 and TRBJ2-6; D remains ambiguous. The CDR3 totals 17 residues. Trimming pared 1 base from V and 0 bases from J, leaving 11 bases between. Germline CDR1 SGHRS, CDR2 YFSETQ. The CDR3 DNA sequence: TGCGCCAGCAGCTTGCAGCGTCGGAGCTCTGGGGCCAACGTCCTGACTTTC. Translating it yields CASSLQRRSSGANVLTF. The variable domain in full, with the rest retrieved from reference TRBV5-1 and TRBJ2-6, is KAGVTQTPRYLIKTRGQQVTLSCSPISGHRSVSWYQQTPGQGLQFLFEYFSETQRNKGNFPGRFSGRQFSNSRSEMNVSTLELGDSALYLCASSLQRRSSGANVLTFGAGSRLTVL.

This clonotype was observed at least ten times. The V call is TRBV20-1, the J call TRBJ2-1, with 8 bases fitting TRBD2. The germline V gene has CDR1 DFQATT and CDR2 SNEGSKA (reference sequence). This CDR3 region has 16 residues. V shed 5 bases, J shed 0 bases, and the junction held 9 bases outside the gene matches. The CDR3 spells CSAGGGGGTSYNEQFF. The CDR3 nucleotides read TGCAGTGCTGGGGGGGGCGGGGGGACCTCCTACAATGAGCAGTTCTTC.

The rearrangement links TRBV7-6 to TRBJ2-5, with D maybe TRBD1 (6 bases). The CDR3 totals 14 residues. CDR1 is SGHVS, CDR2 FNYEAQ, per germline. Trimming pared 5 bases from V and 1 base from J, leaving 11 bases between. CDR3: CASSPRTVQETQYF. Here the CDR3 DNA reads TGTGCCAGCAGCCCCCGGACAGTCCAAGAGACCCAGTACTTC.

A note on this clonotype: Germline and junction disagree at one end, which may indicate a read error. The chain combines TRBV20-1 with TRBJ2-4, with 7 bases identical to TRBD1. The CDR3 loop spans 17 amino acids. CDR1 and CDR2 from the germline V gene are DFQATT and SNEGSKA (reference sequence). The CDR3 reads CCASPRQGPVAKNIQYF. Here the CDR3 DNA reads TGCTGTGCTAGCCCACGACAGGGCCCGGTAGCCAAAAACATTCAGTACTTC.

The chain carries TRBV3-1 and TRBJ1-5; D gene ambiguous. Germline V gene sequence: CDR1 LGHDT, CDR2 YNNKEL (reference sequence). Trimming took 0 bases from V and 4 from J, leaving 7 bases between them. The CDR3 covers 14 residues. This chain's CDR3 is CASSQEKRNQPQHF. CDR3 DNA: TGTGCCAGCAGCCAAGAAAAAAGAAATCAGCCCCAGCATTTT.

The chain is built from TRBV7-2 and TRBJ1-4; TRBD1 agrees at 10 bases. With 3 bases clipped from V and 7 bases from J, the junction kept 5 bases outside the gene matches. The V gene's germline CDR1 is SGHTA and CDR2 FQGNSA. The CDR3 totals 15 residues. This chain's CDR3 is CASSLQTGGPEKLFF. CDR3 bases: TGTGCCAGCAGCTTGCAGACAGGGGGCCCTGAAAAACTGTTTTTT.

The J gene is TRBJ2-7, the V gene TRBV7-8; the D gene is possibly TRBD1 (5 bases). V lost 5 bases and J 2 bases, leaving 16 bases between the germline ends. This CDR3 is built from 15 residues. In germline, CDR1 is SGHVS, CDR2 FQNEAQ. The chain's CDR3 is CASSLNSPGPYEQYF. The CDR3 DNA is TGTGCCAGCAGCCTAAATTCCCCAGGGCCCTACGAGCAGTACTTC.

This clonotype turned up a few times. The rearrangement links TRBV3-1 to TRBJ1-1; D gene ambiguous. This CDR3 has 12 amino acids. From germline, CDR1 is LGHDT and CDR2 YNNKEL (reference sequence). Trimming left V 4 bases short and J 7 bases short, with 10 bases between. CDR3 coding DNA: TGTGCCAGCAGCCTTTCGCGGGGTGAAGCTTTCTTT. This sequence encodes CASSLSRGEAFF.

At least ten counts were recorded for this clonotype. The chain recombines TRBV20-1 with TRBJ1-1; D is unclear. The CDR3 is 13 amino acids. Germline V gene data show CDR1 as DFQATT and CDR2 as SNEGSKA (reference sequence). V lost 3 bases and J 5 bases, leaving 13 bases between the germline ends. CDR3 amino acids: CSASYQDGTEAFF. The CDR3 nucleotides are TGCAGTGCTAGTTATCAAGATGGGACTGAAGCTTTCTTT.

The chain recombines TRBV24-1 with TRBJ1-3, with 8 bases fitting TRBD1. The CDR3 runs 17 residues. The germline V gene has CDR1 KGHDR and CDR2 SFDVKD. J lost 1 base, V lost 1 base, and 5 bases had no gene match. This CDR3 is CATSDFSDRASGNTIYF. Here the CDR3 DNA reads TGTGCCACCAGTGATTTCTCGGACAGGGCATCTGGAAACACCATATATTTT.

The chain couples TRBV5-1 to TRBJ1-1; 10 bases align to TRBD1. The V gene end was trimmed by 4 bases and the J gene end by 4 bases; junction bases not matched to a gene: 7. The CDR3 sequence is 15 residues long. The germline gives CDR1 SGHRS, CDR2 YFSETQ. The CDR3 bases are TGCGCCAGCAGCCGGGACAGGGGAAGGGGCACTGAAGCTTTCTTT. Amino acid sequence: CASSRDRGRGTEAFF.

The chain is built from TRBV19 and TRBJ2-7, with D perhaps TRBD1 (6 bases). Germline V gives CDR1 LNHDA, CDR2 SQIVND (reference sequence). The V end was cut by 5 bases, the J end by 4 bases, with 15 bases between. The CDR3 has 14 residues. DNA for the CDR3: TGTGCCAGTAGTTCCGCGGACAGAGATTACGAGCAGTACTTC. Protein sequence: CASSSADRDYEQYF.

This clonotype showed up just a few times. This rearrangement joins TRBV5-1 to TRBJ2-1; TRBD1 is a possible D gene (7 bases). Looked up from germline, CDR1 is SGHRS and CDR2 is YFSETQ. V gave up 3 bases and J gave up 5 bases, with 12 bases separating them. The CDR3 length is 14 residues. This CDR3 reads CASSYRGTDNEQFF. The CDR3 nucleotides are TGCGCCAGCAGCTACCGGGGGACAGACAATGAGCAGTTCTTC.

The chain uses TRBV4-3 and TRBJ2-2, with 9 bases that match TRBD1. The trim removed 1 base at V and 2 bases at J, leaving 2 bases unmatched. Germline V gene lookup returns CDR1 LGHNA and CDR2 YSLEER. The CDR3 contains 16 residues. Here the CDR3 reads CASSQGDRANTGELFF. The CDR3 nucleotides read TGCGCCAGCAGCCAAGGGGACAGGGCCAACACCGGGGAGCTGTTTTTT.

A few counts support this clonotype. Compared with germline, one end of the junction differs, possibly owing to a read error. The chain has TRBV20-1 and TRBJ2-5; 12 bases fit TRBD2. The V gene's germline CDR1 is DFQATT and CDR2 SNEGSKA (reference sequence). This CDR3 is 17 amino acids long. The CDR3 DNA is TGCTGTGCTAGCGGACTAGCGGGGCCGCCGGGGGGAGAGACCCAGTACTTC. This encodes CCASGLAGPPGGETQYF.

The chain uses TRBV7-2 and TRBJ1-1; a possible D gene is TRBD1 (6 bases). The CDR3 is 15 residues long. Trimming pared 4 bases from V and 1 base from J, leaving 13 bases between. Germline CDR1 is SGHTA and CDR2 is FQGNSA. The CDR3: CASSWRPQGNTEAFF. The CDR3 region has the DNA TGTGCCAGCAGCTGGAGACCACAGGGGAACACTGAAGCTTTCTTT.

The chain is built from TRBV5-5 and TRBJ2-5; unclear D gene. The germline gives CDR1 SGHKS, CDR2 YYEKEE (reference sequence). Trimming stripped 4 bases from V and 5 bases from J, with 6 bases between. The CDR3 sequence is 11 residues long. In DNA, the CDR3 is TGTGCCAGCAGCCGGTGGGAGACCCAGTACTTC. This gives the protein CASSRWETQYF.